These T cell receptor beta chains were read from a single sample in a study of cytomegalovirus exposure and HLA in healthy donors. The table came from immunoSEQ multiplex PCR; TCRdb's copy has only in-frame clones and leaves some out. The sample lists under 150,000 clones, around 85% occurring once. The specimen was PBMCs. The receptors were gathered from a man aged 18-30 years in good health and CMV-seronegative. Each CDR3 is given with its conserved first and last residue. D genes are given only for firm matches. A row's size may be missing; if present it is once, few, many or a size class.

v_call	j_call	clone_size	d_call	cdr3_aa	cdr3_nt
TRBV2	TRBJ1-6	-	-	CASSVGANNSPLHF	TGTGCCAGCAGTGTAGGGGCCAATAATTCACCCCTCCACTTT
TRBV5-1	TRBJ1-1	-	-	CASSLVTIGNTEAFF	TGCGCCAGCAGCTTGGTTACTATCGGGAACACTGAAGCTTTCTTT
TRBV7-2	TRBJ2-1	-	-	CASSFAGANEQFF	TGTGCCAGCAGCTTTGCAGGGGCAAATGAGCAGTTCTTC
TRBV10-3	TRBJ2-1	-	TRBD1	CAISWDRGYNEQFF	TGTGCCATCAGTTGGGACAGGGGGTACAATGAGCAGTTCTTC
TRBV9	TRBJ2-1	-	TRBD2	CASSVLAGSYNEQFF	TGTGCCAGCAGCGTTCTAGCGGGCTCCTACAATGAGCAGTTCTTC
TRBV7-9	TRBJ2-2	few	-	CASSTLAGELFF	TGTGCCAGCAGCACTCTGGCCGGGGAGCTGTTTTTT
TRBV28	TRBJ1-5	-	-	CASSLGGINQPQHF	TGTGCCAGCAGTTTGGGGGGTATTAATCAGCCCCAGCATTTT
TRBV18	TRBJ1-4	-	-	CASSPDRYNEKLFF	TGTGCCAGCTCACCCGACAGATATAATGAAAAACTGTTTTTT
TRBV7-6	TRBJ2-2	once	-	CASSSRRQGTGELFF	TGTGCCAGCAGCTCCCGACGGCAGGGCACCGGGGAGCTGTTTTTT
TRBV5-1	TRBJ1-1	-	TRBD1	CASSSGQGRTEAFF	TGCGCCAGCAGCTCAGGACAGGGGAGGACTGAAGCTTTCTTT
TRBV5-1	TRBJ2-7	-	-	CASSQTTGTYEQYF	TGCGCCAGCAGCCAGACCACAGGTACCTACGAGCAGTACTTC
TRBV6-5	TRBJ1-3	-	-	CASSYTEGVGNTIYF	TGTGCCAGCAGTTACACCGAGGGGGTTGGAAACACCATATATTTT
TRBV5-5	TRBJ2-3	-	-	CASSLWEADTQYF	TGTGCCAGCAGCTTGTGGGAGGCAGATACGCAGTATTTT
TRBV4-3	TRBJ1-2	few	TRBD1	CASSQGQTYGYTF	TGCGCCAGCAGCCAGGGACAGACCTATGGCTACACCTTC
TRBV6-1	TRBJ2-4	-	-	CASSGGAKNIQYF	TGTGCCAGCAGCGGGGGTGCCAAAAACATTCAGTACTTC
TRBV5-8	TRBJ2-7	-	-	CASSLGQAFAYEQYF	TGTGCCAGCAGCTTGGGACAGGCGTTCGCCTACGAGCAGTACTTC
TRBV6-5	TRBJ1-2	-	-	CASSILVGGIYGYTF	TGTGCCAGCAGCATCCTCGTGGGGGGAATCTATGGCTACACCTTC
TRBV20-1	TRBJ2-7	-	-	CSARYSYEQYF	TGCAGTGCTAGATACAGCTACGAGCAGTACTTC
TRBV6-1	TRBJ1-1	-	TRBD1	CASSTSRGLNTEAFF	TGTGCCAGCAGTACCTCAAGGGGGCTCAACACTGAAGCTTTCTTT
TRBV6-5	TRBJ2-3	-	TRBD2	CASGLAGATDTQYF	TGTGCCAGCGGACTAGCGGGAGCCACAGATACGCAGTATTTT
TRBV27	TRBJ1-6	-	-	CASSLSPGQINSPLHF	TGTGCCAGCAGTTTATCTCCGGGACAAATTAATTCACCCCTCCACTTT
TRBV5-6	TRBJ1-1	-	TRBD1	CASSPWTGFGTEAFF	TGTGCCAGCAGCCCCTGGACAGGGTTTGGCACTGAAGCTTTCTTT
TRBV4-1	TRBJ2-5	once	-	CASSQVGTLQETQYF	TGCGCCAGCAGCCAAGTTGGGACACTCCAAGAGACCCAGTACTTC
TRBV30	TRBJ2-3	-	-	CAFKGDSNSPLFTDTQYF	TGTGCCTTCAAAGGGGACTCTAACAGCCCTCTATTCACAGATACGCAGTATTTT
TRBV7-2	TRBJ2-7	-	-	CASSYWGHRDEQYF	TGTGCCAGCAGCTACTGGGGACACCGGGACGAGCAGTACTTC
TRBV5-1	TRBJ2-5	-	-	CASSLALAPQETQYF	TGCGCCAGCAGCCTCGCACTAGCTCCGCAAGAGACCCAGTACTTC
TRBV5-1	TRBJ2-2	-	-	CASSVDTNTGELFF	TGCGCCAGCAGCGTGGACACGAACACCGGGGAGCTGTTTTTT
TRBV19	TRBJ2-2	-	-	CASSIYVGELFF	TGTGCCAGTAGTATATATGTCGGGGAGCTGTTTTTT
TRBV18	TRBJ1-5	once	TRBD1	CASSPGQVGNQPQHF	TGTGCCAGCTCACCGGGACAGGTGGGGAATCAGCCCCAGCATTTT
TRBV15	TRBJ2-5	-	-	CATSRDRSSRETQYF	TGTGCCACCAGCAGAGATCGGAGTAGCCGAGAGACCCAGTACTTC
TRBV2	TRBJ2-7	-	TRBD1	CASSVDRGRREQYF	TGTGCCAGCAGTGTCGACAGGGGGAGAAGGGAGCAGTACTTC
TRBV2	TRBJ2-6	many	-	CASSVVWSSSGANVLTF	TGTGCCAGCAGTGTAGTTTGGTCTTCCTCTGGGGCCAACGTCCTGACTTTC
TRBV4-3	TRBJ1-1	-	-	CASSQDPGMTEAFF	TGCGCCAGCAGCCAAGACCCCGGGATGACTGAAGCTTTCTTT
TRBV28	TRBJ2-7	-	-	CASSWTSYEQYF	TGTGCCAGCAGTTGGACTTCCTACGAGCAGTACTTC
TRBV4-1	TRBJ1-5	-	-	CASSLRMRDNQPQHF	TGCGCCAGCAGCCTTAGAATGAGGGACAATCAGCCCCAGCATTTT
TRBV2	TRBJ1-5	-	-	CASNVVGQPQHF	TGTGCCAGCAACGTGGTGGGCCAGCCCCAGCATTTT
TRBV19	TRBJ2-5	once	-	CASRTGEGTQYF	TGTGCCAGTAGGACAGGGGAGGGGACCCAGTACTTC
TRBV29-1	TRBJ2-1	-	-	CSVGGRGNEQFF	TGCAGCGTGGGGGGGCGGGGGAATGAGCAGTTCTTC